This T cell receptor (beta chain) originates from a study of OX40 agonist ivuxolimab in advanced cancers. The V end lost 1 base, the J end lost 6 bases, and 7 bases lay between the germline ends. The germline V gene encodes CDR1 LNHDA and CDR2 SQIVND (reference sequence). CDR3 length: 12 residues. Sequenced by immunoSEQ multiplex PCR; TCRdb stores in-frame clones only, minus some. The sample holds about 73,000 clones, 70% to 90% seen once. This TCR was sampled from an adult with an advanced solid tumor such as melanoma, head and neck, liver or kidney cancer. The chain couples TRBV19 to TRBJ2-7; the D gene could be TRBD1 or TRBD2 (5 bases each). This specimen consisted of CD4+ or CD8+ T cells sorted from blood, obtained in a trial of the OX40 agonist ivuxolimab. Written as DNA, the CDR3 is TGTGCCAGTAGTATAGGAGGGGCCGAGCAGTACTTC. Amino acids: CASSIGGAEQYF.